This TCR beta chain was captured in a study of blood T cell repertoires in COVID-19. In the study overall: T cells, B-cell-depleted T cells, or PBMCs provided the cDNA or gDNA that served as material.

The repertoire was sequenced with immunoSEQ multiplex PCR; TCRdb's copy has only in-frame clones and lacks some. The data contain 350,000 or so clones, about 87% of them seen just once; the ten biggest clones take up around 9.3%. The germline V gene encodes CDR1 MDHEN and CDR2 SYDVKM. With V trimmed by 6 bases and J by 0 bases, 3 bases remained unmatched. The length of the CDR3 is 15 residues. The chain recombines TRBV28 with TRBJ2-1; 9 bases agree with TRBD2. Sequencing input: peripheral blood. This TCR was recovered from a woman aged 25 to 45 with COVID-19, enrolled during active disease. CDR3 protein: CASRHSGSSYNEQFF. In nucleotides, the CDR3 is TGTGCCAGCAGACATAGCGGGAGCTCCTACAATGAGCAGTTCTTC.